These 26 T cell receptor beta chains came from one sample sequenced in a study of breast tumors, draining lymph nodes, adjacent tissues. MiXCR, run by TCRdb on the multiplex PCR reads, gives a single entry per CDR3 protein. The sample includes roughly 130,000 distinct CDR3 sequences, roughly 21% seen only once; the top ten take over 3%. Breast cancer patients provided tissue from their axillary draining lymph nodes. The sample taken for sequencing was axillary lymph node tissue. The receptors derive from a female donor with breast cancer. Some clones in this sample may be carry-over from other donors' samples.

This clonotype was picked up many times. The chain uses TRBV6-1 and TRBJ2-6, with D uncertain. Germline CDR1 MNHNS, CDR2 SASEGT. The CDR3 is made up of 14 amino acids. V lost 6 bases and J lost 0, with 6 bases in between. The DNA of the CDR3 is TGTGCCAGCAGACGTACCTCTGGGGCCAACGTCCTGACTTTC. Translating gives CASRRTSGANVLTF.

This clonotype was recorded at least ten times. The chain is built from TRBV15 and TRBJ1-3, with unresolved D. CDR3 length: 15 amino acids. Germline V gene data show CDR1 as LNHNV and CDR2 as YYDKDF (reference sequence). V lost 1 base and J 0 bases, leaving 7 bases between the germline ends. The CDR3 nucleotides read TGTGCCACCAGCAGAGGTACGAACTCTGGAAACACCATATATTTT. Protein product: CATSRGTNSGNTIYF. Full variable domain (rest looked up from reference TRBV15 and TRBJ1-3): DAMVIQNPRYQVTQFGKPVTLSCSQTLNHNVMYWYQQKSSQAPKLLFHYYDKDFNNEADTPDNFQSRRPNTSFCFLDIRSPGLGDTAMYLCATSRGTNSGNTIYFGEGSWLTVV.

This clonotype was picked up a small number of times. V usage is TRBV6-1 and J usage is TRBJ1-5, with 10 nucleotides matching TRBD1. The trim removed 4 bases at V and 4 bases at J, leaving 4 bases unmatched. CDR1 is MNHNS, CDR2 SASEGT, per germline. The CDR3 extends over 15 amino acids. CDR3: CASSGTGGHNQPQHF. The DNA of the CDR3 is TGTGCCAGCAGTGGGACAGGGGGTCATAATCAGCCCCAGCATTTT.

Comment on this clonotype: This may arise from a read error, as a much more abundant clone is one base away. CDR3 in amino acids: CASSLWDTNNKQFF. DNA for the CDR3: TGTGCCAGCAGTTTGTGGGACACCAACAATAAGCAGTTCTTC. This chain connects TRBV27 to TRBJ2-1; D perhaps matches TRBD1 (6 bases). The CDR3 is made up of 14 amino acids. In germline, CDR1 is MNHEY, CDR2 SMNVEV (reference sequence).

This clonotype was recorded at least ten times. The chain combines TRBV5-4 with TRBJ1-4; D is uncertain. CDR1 and CDR2 (germline): SGHNT, YYREEE (reference sequence). The CDR3 consists of 11 residues. Trimming pared 3 bases from V and 8 bases from J, leaving 5 bases between. CDR3 nucleotides: TGTGCCAGCAGCTCGTCGGAAAAACTGTTTTTT. This encodes CASSSSEKLFF.

In its sample, this clonotype was seen many times. J is TRBJ2-5 and V is TRBV5-4, with 9 bases fitting TRBD1. V dropped 3 bases and J dropped 4; count of bases not matched to a gene: 7. The CDR3 is 15 residues long. Germline V lookup: CDR1 SGHNT, CDR2 YYREEE (reference sequence). CDR3 DNA: TGTGCCAGCAGCTCTAGACAGGGGGAAAGAGAGACCCAGTACTTC. As protein: CASSSRQGERETQYF.

This clonotype was found many times. This chain links TRBV7-6 with TRBJ1-5; no firm D call. V lost 0 bases, J lost 0 bases, and 3 bases lay in between. The CDR3 sequence is 14 residues long. Germline CDR1 is SGHVS and CDR2 is FNYEAQ. Here the CDR3 reads CASSLAGSNQPQHF. In nucleotides, the CDR3 is TGTGCCAGCAGCTTAGCCGGTAGCAATCAGCCCCAGCATTTT.

This clonotype was counted at least ten times. This chain uses TRBV5-1 with TRBJ2-3; TRBD2 matches at 9 bases. V was clipped by 0 bases and J by 7 bases; unmatched bases: 6. Germline-derived CDR1 and CDR2 are SGHRS and YFSETQ. The CDR3 is 15 amino acids. Here the CDR3 DNA reads TGCGCCAGCAGCTTGGCTAGCGGGGTAGTGCATACGCAGTATTTT. Protein product: CASSLASGVVHTQYF.

This clonotype was seen at least ten times. The chain combines TRBV29-1 with TRBJ2-2; 13 bases line up with TRBD2. The CDR3 has 17 amino acids. CDR1 and CDR2 (germline): SQVTM, ANQGSEA. V lost 4 bases and J lost 0; bases outside the gene matches: 5. CDR3 sequence reads: CSVGRLAGGPNTGELFF. CDR3 nucleotides: TGCAGCGTTGGAAGACTAGCGGGGGGTCCGAACACCGGGGAGCTGTTTTTT.

This clonotype was seen repeatedly, ten times or more. The rearrangement joins TRBV7-3 to TRBJ1-3; D is perhaps TRBD1 (5 bases). V dropped 3 bases and J dropped 0 bases, with 12 bases sitting between them. Germline CDR1 SGHTA, CDR2 FQGTGA. The CDR3 is 16 amino acids. DNA for the CDR3: TGTGCCAGCAGCTTCTCGGGACCGAACTCTGGAAACACCATATATTTT. Its translation is CASSFSGPNSGNTIYF.

This clonotype showed up just a few times. A much larger clone is a single base away; this may be a read error. The chain employs TRBV19 and TRBJ2-1; D remains ambiguous. The CDR3 has 14 residues. V dropped 5 bases and J dropped 1 base, with 9 bases sitting between them. Germline loops: CDR1 LNHDA, CDR2 SQIVND (reference sequence). For the CDR3, the DNA is TGTGCCAGTAGTCGGAGTCCTTCCTACAATGAGCAGTTCTTC. Protein sequence: CASSRSPSYNEQFF.

The chain couples TRBV29-1 to TRBJ2-7; no reliable D call. Germline values: CDR1 SQVTM, CDR2 ANQGSEA. The ends were cut back, 1 base at V and 1 base at J, with 8 bases in the middle. CDR3 length: 13 amino acids. The CDR3 sequence is CSVEGTDSYEQYF. The CDR3 bases are TGCAGCGTTGAAGGAACAGATTCCTACGAGCAGTACTTC.

This clonotype occurred many times. The rearrangement links TRBV7-2 to TRBJ2-3; a weak D match, TRBD1 (6 bases). CDR1 and CDR2 (germline): SGHTA, FQGNSA. The V gene lost 3 bases and the J gene lost 0 bases, with 10 bases spanning the gap. The CDR3 consists of 15 residues. CDR3 residues: CASSFWDTSTDTQYF. The CDR3, as DNA: TGTGCCAGCAGCTTCTGGGACACCAGCACAGATACGCAGTATTTT.

Note on this clonotype: A read error may explain this, as a much larger clone is one base away. This chain connects TRBV12-3 or TRBV12-4 to TRBJ1-5; tentatively, D is TRBD1 (5 bases). The V gene lost 8 bases and the J gene lost 2 bases, with 16 bases spanning the gap. This CDR3 comprises 15 residues. The CDR3 bases are TGTGCCAGCGGTCCCCGCAGGGAGCGCAATCAGCCCCAGCATTTT. Protein sequence: CASGPRRERNQPQHF.

This clonotype was detected many times. This rearrangement joins TRBV19 to TRBJ2-1, with no clear D. This CDR3 comprises 14 residues. Trimming left V 7 bases short and J 0 bases short, with 10 bases between. Germline V gene sequence: CDR1 LNHDA, CDR2 SQIVND (reference sequence). CDR3 bases: TGTGCCAGTATGAGCACCACCTCCTACAATGAGCAGTTCTTC. It translates to CASMSTTSYNEQFF.

A single count supports this clonotype. J is TRBJ2-3 and V is TRBV6-2 or TRBV6-3; weak D call: TRBD2 (7 bases). Germline-derived CDR1 and CDR2 are MNHEY and SVGEGT. Trimming pared 7 bases from V and 5 bases from J, leaving 19 bases between. The CDR3 runs 15 residues. CDR3 coding DNA: TGTGCCAGCAAATCTATCGGGGGCGGGGGAGATACGCAGTATTTT. This gives the protein CASKSIGGGGDTQYF.

The sample holds a few counts of this clonotype. The rearrangement links TRBV6-1 to TRBJ1-5; D unresolved. Trimming removed 7 bases at V and 0 bases at J, with 7 bases between. This CDR3 region has 13 residues. Germline V lookup: CDR1 MNHNS, CDR2 SASEGT. In nucleotides, the CDR3 is TGTGCCAGCATACTCAATAGCAATCAGCCCCAGCATTTT. This codes for CASILNSNQPQHF.

This clonotype was seen a few times. The rearrangement links TRBV19 to TRBJ1-3; no definite D call. The V gene's germline CDR1 is LNHDA and CDR2 SQIVND (reference sequence). This CDR3 spans 17 amino acids. The V end lost 0 bases, the J end lost 3 bases, and 15 bases lay between the germline ends. CDR3 DNA: TGTGCCAGTAGTATAGAAAGCGCAGTCTACTTTGGAAACACCATATATTTT. Translation: CASSIESAVYFGNTIYF. Looking up the rest from reference TRBV19 and TRBJ1-3 gives the full variable domain: DGGITQSPKYLFRKEGQNVTLSCEQNLNHDAMYWYRQDPGQGLRLIYYSQIVNDFQKGDIAEGYSVSREKKESFPLTVTSAQKNPTAFYLCASSIESAVYFGNTIYFGEGSWLTVV.

This clonotype came up many times. V gene TRBV15 combines with J gene TRBJ2-7; maybe TRBD1 (5 bases). The CDR3 has 13 amino acids. V lost 4 bases and J 7 bases, leaving 14 bases between the germline ends. From germline, CDR1 is LNHNV and CDR2 YYDKDF (reference sequence). The CDR3 reads CATSTNPQGEQYF. The CDR3, as DNA: TGTGCCACCAGCACCAACCCCCAGGGAGAGCAGTACTTC.

A note on this clonotype: Sequence at one end of the junction differs from germline and may be a read error. CDR3 region: CASSGQGTYEQCF. CDR3 in DNA: TGTGCCAGTAGTGGACAGGGTACCTACGAGCAGTGCTTC. The chain recombines TRBV19 with TRBJ2-7; 8 nucleotides match TRBD1. Germline CDR1 and CDR2: LNHDA and SQIVND (reference sequence). The CDR3 contains 13 residues.

As regards this clonotype: A read error is possible here, since a much larger clone lies one base away. J is TRBJ2-1 and V is TRBV28; no firm D call. V lost 4 bases and J lost 6, with 16 bases in between. The CDR3 spans 15 residues. Germline CDR1 MDHEN, CDR2 SYDVKM. The CDR3 loop reads CASSSMYPMSNEQFF. The DNA of the CDR3 is TGTGCCAGCAGTTCCATGTACCCCATGTCCAATGAGCAGTTCTTC.

This clonotype has a count of ten or more. The rearrangement links TRBV5-5 to TRBJ1-6; no firm D call. The CDR3 has 13 amino acids. Germline V gene lookup returns CDR1 SGHKS and CDR2 YYEKEE (reference sequence). With 4 bases removed from V and 10 bases from J, the gap between germline ends came to 12 bases. In nucleotides, the CDR3 is TGTGCCAGCAGCACGGGAGAAAGCTCACCCCTCCACTTT. Protein sequence: CASSTGESSPLHF. The entire variable domain, with the rest obtained from reference TRBV5-5 and TRBJ1-6, is as follows: DAGVTQSPTHLIKTRGQQVTLRCSPISGHKSVSWYQQVLGQGPQFIFQYYEKEERGRGNFPDRFSARQFPNYSSELNVNALLLGDSALYLCASSTGESSPLHFGNGTRLTVT.

A remark on this clonotype: A much larger clone differs by one base, so this may be a read error. The gene calls are TRBV28 and TRBJ2-1; TRBD2 matches 13 bases. Germline values: CDR1 MDHEN, CDR2 SYDVKM. Trimming at V came to 6 bases and at J to 8 bases, leaving 7 bases not matched to a gene. The CDR3 consists of 15 residues. This CDR3 reads CASSPGLAGVDEQFF. The DNA for the CDR3 is TGTGCCAGCAGCCCAGGACTAGCGGGAGTCGATGAGCAGTTCTTC.

This clonotype was detected ten times or more. The junction and the germline gene differ at one end; a read error may be behind it. The rearrangement uses TRBV12-3 or TRBV12-4 and TRBJ1-6, with a tentative D call TRBD1 (5 bases). CDR3 length: 16 amino acids. DNA for the CDR3: TGTGCCAGAAGTTTTAGTGGGACCTTTATGAATTCACCCCTCCACTTT. Its translation is CARSFSGTFMNSPLHF.

This clonotype was detected only a few times. The CDR3 loop is CASSLRATRSDTQYF. The CDR3 DNA reads as TGTGCCAGCAGTTTGCGGGCCACTAGGTCGGATACGCAGTATTTT. The rearrangement uses TRBV27 and TRBJ2-3; TRBD2 is a possible D gene (5 bases). V was shortened by 3 bases and J by 6 bases, with 16 bases between the two germline ends. Germline CDR1 reads MNHEY; CDR2 reads SMNVEV (reference sequence). The CDR3 is 15 amino acids.

This clonotype has at least ten counts. The conserved phenylalanine or tryptophan normally closing the CDR3 is absent here, so this likely arose from a read error. This chain connects TRBV12-3 or TRBV12-4 to TRBJ2-6, with D perhaps matching TRBD1 or TRBD2 (6 bases each). This CDR3 spans 15 amino acids. Trimming pared 6 bases from V and 4 bases from J, leaving 13 bases between. The CDR3 region has the DNA TGTGCCAGCAGCCTTAGGGGGGCCGGGGCCAACGTCCTGACTCTC. Its protein product is CASSLRGAGANVLTL.